Listed below are T cell receptor beta chains from one sample, sequenced in a study of T-cell memory formation after mild COVID-19. TCRdb passed the 5' RACE reads through MiXCR, listing each CDR3 protein once. The sample records roughly 380,000 distinct CDR3 sequences, 28% being singletons. Input material: PBMCs or a T cell subset sorted from them (not recorded which). The origin of the receptors is an adult woman who had mild COVID-19 (a few samples of this study predate the infection). Cell type and time point are not known. Both conserved end residues are part of each CDR3. D genes are given only for firm matches. Rows give clone size only sometimes, using once, few, many, or a class for an expanded clone.

d_gene,j_gene,v_gene,abundance,CDR3aa,CDR3nt
.,TRBJ2-2,TRBV29-1,few,CSSRERGGTGELFF,TGCAGCTCCCGTGAGAGAGGGGGCACCGGGGAGCTGTTTTTT
.,TRBJ1-5,TRBV2,.,CASSEARGMGNQPQHF,TGTGCCAGCAGTGAAGCCAGGGGAATGGGCAATCAGCCCCAGCATTTT
.,TRBJ2-5,TRBV4-3,few,CASSQGLANQETQYF,TGCGCCAGCAGCCAAGGGCTAGCGAATCAAGAGACCCAGTACTTC
TRBD2,TRBJ2-1,TRBV29-1,few,CSALLAASYNEQFF,TGCAGCGCTCTACTAGCGGCCTCCTACAATGAGCAGTTCTTC
.,TRBJ1-6,TRBV7-2,.,CASSLGAGDGSPLHF,TGTGCCAGCAGCCTAGGGGCCGGGGACGGGTCACCCCTCCACTTT
TRBD1,TRBJ2-2,TRBV10-3,.,CAISQSGGTGELFF,TGTGCCATCAGTCAATCAGGGGGCACCGGGGAGCTGTTTTTT
.,TRBJ2-5,TRBV5-4,many,CASSPTGSHETQYF,TGTGCCAGCAGCCCTACGGGGAGCCACGAGACCCAGTACTTC
.,TRBJ1-4,TRBV25-1,.,CASSDPLGTVEKLFF,TGTGCCAGCAGTGATCCGCTGGGCACGGTAGAAAAACTGTTTTTT
.,TRBJ2-1,TRBV7-7,.,CASSPHRSTSEQFF,TGTGCTAGCAGCCCACACCGATCCACATCTGAGCAGTTCTTC
.,TRBJ1-1,TRBV12-3/TRBV12-4,few,CASSLAQNTEAFF,TGTGCCAGCAGTTTGGCCCAGAACACTGAAGCTTTCTTT
.,TRBJ2-7,TRBV29-1,.,CSVADFEQYF,TGCAGCGTGGCGGATTTCGAGCAGTACTTC
.,TRBJ2-2,TRBV7-9,few,CASSSGYTGELFF,TGTGCCAGCAGTTCGGGCTACACCGGGGAGCTGTTTTTT
.,TRBJ2-6,TRBV5-1,few,CASSFGGAGGANVLTF,TGCGCCAGCAGCTTCGGAGGGGCAGGGGGGGCCAACGTCCTGACTTTC
TRBD2,TRBJ2-1,TRBV7-8,many,CASSPRFLAGATANNEQFF,TGTGCCAGCAGCCCTCGGTTCCTAGCGGGAGCCACAGCGAACAATGAGCAGTTCTTC
.,TRBJ1-2,TRBV7-9,.,CASSLQRQNIYGYTF,TGTGCCAGCAGCCTACAGAGACAGAATATCTATGGCTACACCTTC
TRBD1,TRBJ2-1,TRBV29-1,few,CSGNGQGKVNEQFF,TGCAGCGGGAACGGACAGGGGAAGGTCAATGAGCAGTTCTTC
.,TRBJ2-1,TRBV29-1,few,CSVEEFLAEAYNEQFF,TGCAGCGTTGAAGAGTTTCTTGCGGAGGCTTACAATGAGCAGTTCTTC
.,TRBJ1-5,TRBV18,few,CASSPTPGGEAQPQHF,TGTGCCAGCTCACCTACTCCCGGGGGGGAAGCTCAGCCCCAGCATTTT
.,TRBJ2-5,TRBV2,few,CASSESSLAGETQYF,TGTGCCAGCAGTGAATCAAGTTTGGCGGGAGAGACCCAGTACTTC
TRBD1,TRBJ2-5,TRBV4-1,few,CASSQGAGTGGWETQYF,TGCGCCAGCAGCCAAGGGGCCGGGACAGGGGGCTGGGAGACCCAGTACTTC
.,TRBJ2-3,TRBV20-1,.,CSASLGTGTDTQYF,TGCAGTGCTAGCCTCGGGACTGGCACAGATACGCAGTATTTT
TRBD2,TRBJ2-5,TRBV3-1,few,CASSQAGLGGPYQETQYF,TGTGCCAGCAGCCAAGCGGGACTAGGGGGACCATACCAAGAGACCCAGTACTTC
.,TRBJ2-7,TRBV5-1,many,CASSLGDYEQYF,TGTGCCAGCAGCTTAGGAGACTACGAGCAGTACTTC
TRBD1,TRBJ1-2,TRBV7-3,.,CASSLDGQAAPNYGYTF,TGTGCCAGCAGCTTAGACGGACAGGCAGCCCCTAACTATGGCTACACCTTC
TRBD2,TRBJ2-1,TRBV7-8,.,CASSLVASGTFNEQFF,TGTGCCAGCAGCTTAGTAGCTAGCGGGACGTTTAATGAGCAGTTCTTC
TRBD1,TRBJ2-2,TRBV6-5,.,CASHRGRNTGELFF,TGTGCCAGTCACAGGGGGCGTAACACCGGGGAGCTGTTTTTT
.,TRBJ2-7,TRBV4-1,few,CASSFSPVGDYEQYF,TGCGCCAGCAGCTTCTCGCCCGTAGGTGACTACGAGCAGTACTTC
.,TRBJ1-1,TRBV18,.,CASSLSVGNTEAFF,TGTGCCAGCTCACTAAGTGTCGGGAACACTGAAGCTTTCTTT
.,TRBJ1-4,TRBV11-2,.,CASRPDRTTNEKLFF,TGTGCCAGCAGACCTGACAGAACAACTAATGAAAAACTGTTTTTT
TRBD1,TRBJ1-1,TRBV7-3,.,CASSLTGTGGTEAFF,TGTGCCAGCAGCCTAACCGGGACAGGGGGCACTGAAGCTTTCTTT
TRBD2,TRBJ2-2,TRBV5-1,many,CASSAPGTIFTGELFF,TGCGCCAGCAGCGCCCCCGGGACTATATTCACCGGGGAGCTGTTTTTT
TRBD2,TRBJ2-1,TRBV24-1,.,CATSVAGGSDEQFF,TGTGCCACCAGTGTAGCGGGAGGGAGCGATGAGCAGTTCTTC
TRBD1,TRBJ1-4,TRBV10-2,.,CASSNQGAGEKLFF,TGCGCCAGCAGTAACCAGGGGGCTGGAGAAAAACTGTTTTTT
.,TRBJ1-2,TRBV11-2,.,CASSSYRVQGYTF,TGTGCCAGCAGCTCCTACAGGGTCCAAGGCTACACCTTC
.,TRBJ1-5,TRBV10-3,.,CAITPGLNQPQHF,TGTGCCATCACGCCAGGGCTCAATCAGCCCCAGCATTTT
.,TRBJ2-3,TRBV5-1,.,CASTDRRGLTDTQYF,TGCGCCAGTACGGATCGGCGGGGACTCACAGATACGCAGTATTTT
.,TRBJ2-1,TRBV3-1,many,CASSQGTGYSSYNEQFF,TGTGCCAGCAGCCAAGGGACGGGATATAGCTCCTACAATGAGCAGTTCTTC
.,TRBJ1-5,TRBV13,.,CASSSGARYEGNQPQHF,TGTGCCAGCAGCTCGGGAGCGAGGTACGAGGGCAATCAGCCCCAGCATTTT
.,TRBJ2-2,TRBV5-1,few,CASSLGQPTGELFF,TGCGCCAGCAGCTTGGGGCAGCCAACCGGGGAGCTGTTTTTT
.,TRBJ1-2,TRBV7-9,.,CASRGKGSSPAPTLYGYTF,TGTGCCAGCAGAGGCAAGGGGTCAAGTCCCGCGCCGACGCTCTATGGCTACACCTTC
.,TRBJ2-2,TRBV5-1,.,CASSFTLSGELFF,TGCGCCAGCAGCTTTACGCTCTCCGGGGAGCTGTTTTTT
TRBD1,TRBJ2-5,TRBV23-1,.,CASSHPSRDRESQYF,TGCGCCAGCAGCCACCCTTCCCGGGACAGGGAGTCCCAGTACTTC
.,TRBJ2-7,TRBV4-2,few,CASSQEGAGMSYEQYF,TGTGCCAGCAGCCAAGAGGGAGCGGGCATGTCCTACGAGCAGTACTTC
TRBD1,TRBJ2-7,TRBV7-6,few,CASSLGEPGQGYEQYF,TGTGCCAGCAGCTTAGGGGAGCCGGGACAGGGCTACGAGCAGTACTTC
TRBD1,TRBJ2-7,TRBV27,.,CASSLRTGMGYEQYF,TGTGCCAGCAGTTTACGGACAGGGATGGGGTACGAGCAGTACTTC
.,TRBJ2-7,TRBV2,.,CASSRGLSREQYF,TGTGCCAGCAGCCGGGGTTTGAGTCGCGAGCAGTACTTC
TRBD2,TRBJ2-7,TRBV12-3/TRBV12-4,.,CASSLGGRYEQYF,TGTGCCAGCAGTTTAGGCGGGAGGTACGAGCAGTACTTC
.,TRBJ1-2,TRBV30,few,CAWSPTVAGTYGYTF,TGTGCCTGGAGTCCAACGGTGGCAGGGACCTATGGCTACACCTTC
.,TRBJ2-7,TRBV6-2/TRBV6-3,.,CASSYSVPSSYEQYF,TGTGCCAGCAGTTACTCGGTCCCTAGCTCCTACGAGCAGTACTTC
.,TRBJ2-7,TRBV11-1,few,CASSPGLPSYEQYF,TGTGCCAGCAGCCCTGGACTACCCTCCTACGAGCAGTACTTC
.,TRBJ1-6,TRBV4-1,.,CASSQFVINSPLHF,TGCGCCAGCAGCCAATTCGTCATCAATTCACCCCTCCACTTT
.,TRBJ2-7,TRBV7-9,.,CATITASGTPVGSYEQYF,TGTGCCACCATAACGGCCTCCGGGACCCCCGTCGGATCCTACGAGCAGTACTTC
.,TRBJ2-1,TRBV18,.,CASSPRHNEQFF,TGTGCCAGCTCACCTCGACACAATGAGCAGTTCTTC
.,TRBJ2-1,TRBV6-6,.,CASSNEGEYNEQFF,TGTGCCAGCAGTAACGAGGGGGAGTACAATGAGCAGTTCTTC
TRBD1,TRBJ1-2,TRBV12-3/TRBV12-4,.,CASSLSGQGAYGYTF,TGTGCCAGCAGTTTATCAGGACAGGGGGCATATGGCTACACCTTC